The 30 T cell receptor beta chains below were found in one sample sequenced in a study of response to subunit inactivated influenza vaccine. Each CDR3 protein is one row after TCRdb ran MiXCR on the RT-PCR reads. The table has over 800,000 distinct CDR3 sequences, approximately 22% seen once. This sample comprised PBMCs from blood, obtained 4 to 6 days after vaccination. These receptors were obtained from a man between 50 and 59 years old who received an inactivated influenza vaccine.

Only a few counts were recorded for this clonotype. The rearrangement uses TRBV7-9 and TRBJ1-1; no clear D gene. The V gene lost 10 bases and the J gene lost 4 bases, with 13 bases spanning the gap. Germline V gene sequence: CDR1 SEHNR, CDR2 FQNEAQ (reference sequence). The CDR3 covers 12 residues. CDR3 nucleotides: TGTGCCACCACGGAGGGTGGCACTGAAGCTTTCTTT. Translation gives CATTEGGTEAFF.

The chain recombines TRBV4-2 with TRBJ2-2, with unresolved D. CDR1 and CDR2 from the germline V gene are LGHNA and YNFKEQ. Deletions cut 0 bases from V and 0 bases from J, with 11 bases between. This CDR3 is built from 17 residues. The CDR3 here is CASSQDHRRTNTGELFF. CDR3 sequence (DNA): TGTGCCAGCAGCCAAGATCATAGGCGTACGAACACCGGGGAGCTGTTTTTT.

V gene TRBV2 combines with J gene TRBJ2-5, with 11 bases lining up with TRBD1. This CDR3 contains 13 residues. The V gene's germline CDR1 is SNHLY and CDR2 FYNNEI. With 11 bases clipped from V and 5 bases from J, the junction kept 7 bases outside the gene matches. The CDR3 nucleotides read TGTGCCTCGGGACAGGGGGAAAGGGAGACCCAGTACTTC. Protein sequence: CASGQGERETQYF.

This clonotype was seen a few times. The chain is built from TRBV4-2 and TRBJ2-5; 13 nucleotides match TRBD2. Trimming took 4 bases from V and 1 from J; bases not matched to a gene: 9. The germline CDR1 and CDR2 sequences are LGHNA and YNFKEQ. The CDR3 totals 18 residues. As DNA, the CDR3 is TGTGCCAGCAGCCGAAAACTAGCGGGGGGGTCGATCCAAGAGACCCAGTACTTC. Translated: CASSRKLAGGSIQETQYF.

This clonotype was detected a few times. CDR3 sequence reads: CSARDQDWNNEQFF. The CDR3, as DNA: TGCAGTGCTAGAGACCAGGACTGGAACAATGAGCAGTTCTTC. The gene calls are TRBV20-1 and TRBJ2-1; the D gene is possibly TRBD2 (5 bases). The V end lost 0 bases, the J end lost 5 bases, and 11 bases lay between the germline ends. Germline values: CDR1 DFQATT, CDR2 SNEGSKA (reference sequence). The CDR3 totals 14 residues.

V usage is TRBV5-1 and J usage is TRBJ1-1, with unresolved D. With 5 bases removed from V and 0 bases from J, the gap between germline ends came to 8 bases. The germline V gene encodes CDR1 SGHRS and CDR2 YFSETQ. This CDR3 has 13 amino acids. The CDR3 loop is CASREVMNTEAFF. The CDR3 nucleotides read TGCGCCAGCAGGGAGGTTATGAACACTGAAGCTTTCTTT.

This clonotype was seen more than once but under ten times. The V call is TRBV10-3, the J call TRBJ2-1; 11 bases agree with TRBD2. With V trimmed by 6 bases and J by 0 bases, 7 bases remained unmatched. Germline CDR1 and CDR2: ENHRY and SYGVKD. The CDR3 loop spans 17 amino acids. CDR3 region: CAISRGLAASSYNEQFF. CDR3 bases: TGTGCCATCAGCCGGGGACTAGCGGCGAGCTCCTACAATGAGCAGTTCTTC.

The CDR3 sequence: CASSVAGQRNEQFF. DNA of the CDR3: TGTGCCAGCAGCGTAGCTGGACAGAGGAATGAGCAGTTCTTC. This chain connects TRBV9 to TRBJ2-1, with a possible D match to TRBD1 (6 bases). Trimming stripped 0 bases from V and 7 bases from J, with 11 bases between. Germline V CDR1 and CDR2: SGDLS, YYNGEE. The CDR3 has 14 residues.

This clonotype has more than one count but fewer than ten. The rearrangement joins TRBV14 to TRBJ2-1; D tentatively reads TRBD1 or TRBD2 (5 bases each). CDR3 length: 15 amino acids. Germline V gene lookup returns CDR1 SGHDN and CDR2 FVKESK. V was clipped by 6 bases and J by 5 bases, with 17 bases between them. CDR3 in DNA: TGTGCCAGCAGGCTCACTACGGGGCAGAACAATGAGCAGTTCTTC. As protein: CASRLTTGQNNEQFF.

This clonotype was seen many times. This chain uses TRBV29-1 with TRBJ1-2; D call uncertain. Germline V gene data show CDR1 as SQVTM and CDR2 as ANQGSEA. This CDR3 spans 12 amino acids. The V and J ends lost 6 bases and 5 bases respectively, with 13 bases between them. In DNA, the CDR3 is TGCAGCGTCGTAGGCGGGAATTATGGCTACACCTTC. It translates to CSVVGGNYGYTF.

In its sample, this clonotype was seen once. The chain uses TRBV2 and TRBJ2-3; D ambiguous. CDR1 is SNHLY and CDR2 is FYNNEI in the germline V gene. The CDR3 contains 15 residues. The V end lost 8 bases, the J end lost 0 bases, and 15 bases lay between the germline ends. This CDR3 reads CASGLAAASTDTQYF. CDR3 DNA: TGTGCCAGCGGTTTGGCGGCGGCAAGCACAGATACGCAGTATTTT.

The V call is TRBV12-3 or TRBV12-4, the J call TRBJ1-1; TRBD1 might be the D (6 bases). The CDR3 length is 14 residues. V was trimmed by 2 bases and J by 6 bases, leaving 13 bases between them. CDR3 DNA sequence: TGTGCCAGCAGTTTATCGGGGGCAGAACCTGAAGCTTTCTTT. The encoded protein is CASSLSGAEPEAFF.

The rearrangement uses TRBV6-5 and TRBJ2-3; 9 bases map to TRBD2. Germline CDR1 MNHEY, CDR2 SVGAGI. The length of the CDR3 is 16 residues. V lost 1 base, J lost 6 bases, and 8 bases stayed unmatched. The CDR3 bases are TGTGCCAGCAGTTACTGGGCTAGCGGGACCGGGGATACGCAGTATTTT. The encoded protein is CASSYWASGTGDTQYF.

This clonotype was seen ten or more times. CDR3 nucleotides: TGTGCCAGCAGTTCCCTAGCGGGAGGGATCGATGAGCAGTTCTTC. Protein product: CASSSLAGGIDEQFF. The chain combines TRBV12-3 or TRBV12-4 with TRBJ2-1; 12 positions agree with TRBD2. The CDR3 totals 15 residues. Trimming cost V 4 bases and J 8 bases; bases outside gene matches: 6.

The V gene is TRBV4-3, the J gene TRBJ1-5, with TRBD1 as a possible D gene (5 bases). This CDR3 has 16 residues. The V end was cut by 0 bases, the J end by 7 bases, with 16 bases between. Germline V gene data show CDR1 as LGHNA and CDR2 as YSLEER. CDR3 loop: CASSQDVGAGRQPQHF. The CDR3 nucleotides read TGCGCCAGCAGCCAAGATGTTGGGGCAGGGCGGCAGCCCCAGCATTTT.

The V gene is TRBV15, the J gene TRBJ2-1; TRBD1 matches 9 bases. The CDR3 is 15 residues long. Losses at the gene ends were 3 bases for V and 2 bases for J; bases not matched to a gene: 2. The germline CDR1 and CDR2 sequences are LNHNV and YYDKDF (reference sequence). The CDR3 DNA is TGTGCCACCAGCAGGGGACAGGGACCCTACAATGAGCAGTTCTTC. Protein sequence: CATSRGQGPYNEQFF.

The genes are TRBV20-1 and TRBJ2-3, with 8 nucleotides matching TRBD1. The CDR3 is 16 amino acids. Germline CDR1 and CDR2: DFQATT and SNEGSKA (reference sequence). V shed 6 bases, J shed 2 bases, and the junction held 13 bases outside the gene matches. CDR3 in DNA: TGCAGTGCCCCATCAGGACGGACAGGGAACACAGATACGCAGTATTTT. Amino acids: CSAPSGRTGNTDTQYF.

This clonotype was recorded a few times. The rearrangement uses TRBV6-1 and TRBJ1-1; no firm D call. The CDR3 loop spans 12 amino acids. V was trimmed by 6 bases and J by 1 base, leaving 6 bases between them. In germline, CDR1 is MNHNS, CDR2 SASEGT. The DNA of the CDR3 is TGTGCCAGCAGACGACAGAACACTGAAGCTTTCTTT. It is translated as CASRRQNTEAFF.

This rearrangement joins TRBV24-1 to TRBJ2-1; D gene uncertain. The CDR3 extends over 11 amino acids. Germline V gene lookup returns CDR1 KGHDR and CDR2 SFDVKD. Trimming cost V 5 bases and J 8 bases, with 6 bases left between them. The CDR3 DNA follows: TGTGCCACCAGTGTCTTCCATGAGCAGTTCTTC. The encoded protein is CATSVFHEQFF.

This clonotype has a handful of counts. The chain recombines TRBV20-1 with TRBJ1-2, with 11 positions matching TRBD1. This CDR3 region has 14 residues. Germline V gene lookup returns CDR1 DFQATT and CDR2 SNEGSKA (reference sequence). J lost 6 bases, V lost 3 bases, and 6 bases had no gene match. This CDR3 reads CSASRTGGGDGYTF. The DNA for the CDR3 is TGCAGTGCTAGTAGGACAGGGGGCGGCGATGGCTACACCTTC.

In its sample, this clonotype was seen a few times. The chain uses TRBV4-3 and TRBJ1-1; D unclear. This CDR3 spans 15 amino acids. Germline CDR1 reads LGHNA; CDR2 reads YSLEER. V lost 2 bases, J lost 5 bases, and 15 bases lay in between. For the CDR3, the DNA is TGCGCCAGCAGCCAATACAGCCAGTCGAGGACTGAAGCTTTCTTT. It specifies CASSQYSQSRTEAFF.

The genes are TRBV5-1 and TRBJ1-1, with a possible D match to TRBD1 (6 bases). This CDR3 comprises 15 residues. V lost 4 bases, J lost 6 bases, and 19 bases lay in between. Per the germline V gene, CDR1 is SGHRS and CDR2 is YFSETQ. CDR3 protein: CASSRTGGAGAEAFF. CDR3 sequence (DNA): TGCGCCAGCAGCCGGACGGGGGGCGCAGGGGCTGAAGCTTTCTTT.

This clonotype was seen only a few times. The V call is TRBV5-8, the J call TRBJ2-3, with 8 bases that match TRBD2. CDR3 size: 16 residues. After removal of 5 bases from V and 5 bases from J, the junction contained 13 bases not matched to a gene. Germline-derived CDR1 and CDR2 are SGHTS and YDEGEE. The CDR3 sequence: CASRRPDGGARDTQYF. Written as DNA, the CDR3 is TGTGCCAGCAGACGCCCAGACGGGGGGGCCAGAGATACGCAGTATTTT.

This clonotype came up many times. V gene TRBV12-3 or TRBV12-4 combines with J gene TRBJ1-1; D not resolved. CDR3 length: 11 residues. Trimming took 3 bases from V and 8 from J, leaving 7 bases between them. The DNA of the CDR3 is TGTGCCAGCAGTTTCGGGAACGAAGCTTTCTTT. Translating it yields CASSFGNEAFF.

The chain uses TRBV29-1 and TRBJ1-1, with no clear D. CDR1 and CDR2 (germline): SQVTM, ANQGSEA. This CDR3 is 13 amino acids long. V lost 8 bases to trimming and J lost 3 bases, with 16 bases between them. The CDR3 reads CSFNKRRDTEAFF. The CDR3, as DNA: TGCAGCTTTAATAAACGACGGGACACTGAAGCTTTCTTT.

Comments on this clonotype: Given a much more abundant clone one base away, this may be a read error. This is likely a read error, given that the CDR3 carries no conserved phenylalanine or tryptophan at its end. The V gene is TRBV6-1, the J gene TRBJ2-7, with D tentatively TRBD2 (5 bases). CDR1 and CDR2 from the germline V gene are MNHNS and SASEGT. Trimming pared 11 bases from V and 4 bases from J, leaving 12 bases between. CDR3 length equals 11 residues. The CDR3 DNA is TGTGCCGTGCCCGGCGGGTACGAGCAGTACTGC. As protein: CAVPGGYEQYC.

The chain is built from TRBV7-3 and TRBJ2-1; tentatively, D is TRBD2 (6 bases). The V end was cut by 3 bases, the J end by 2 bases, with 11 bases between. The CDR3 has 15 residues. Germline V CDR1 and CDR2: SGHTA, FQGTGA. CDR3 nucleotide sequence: TGTGCCAGCAGCTTCTTAGCGGTAACCTACAATGAGCAGTTCTTC. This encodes CASSFLAVTYNEQFF.

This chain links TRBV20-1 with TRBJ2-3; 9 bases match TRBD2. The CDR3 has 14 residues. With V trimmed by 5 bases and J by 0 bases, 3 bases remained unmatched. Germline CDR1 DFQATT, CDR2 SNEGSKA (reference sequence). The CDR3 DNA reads TGCAGTGCTGGTAGCGGGGGCAGCACAGATACGCAGTATTTT. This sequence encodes CSAGSGGSTDTQYF.

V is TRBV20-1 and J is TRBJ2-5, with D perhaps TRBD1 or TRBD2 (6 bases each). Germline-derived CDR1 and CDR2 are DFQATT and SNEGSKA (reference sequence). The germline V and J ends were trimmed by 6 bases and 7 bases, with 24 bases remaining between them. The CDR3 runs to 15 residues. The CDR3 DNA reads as TGCAGTGCAGTGAGGGGGGCAGGGGTCGGGGTGACCCAGTACTTC. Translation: CSAVRGAGVGVTQYF.

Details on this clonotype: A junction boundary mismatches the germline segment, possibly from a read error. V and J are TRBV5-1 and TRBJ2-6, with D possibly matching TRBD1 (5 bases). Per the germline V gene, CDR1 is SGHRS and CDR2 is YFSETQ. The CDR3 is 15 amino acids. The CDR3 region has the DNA TGCGCCAGCAGCCCCATCCTTTCTGGGGCCAACATCCTGACTTTC. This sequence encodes CASSPILSGANILTF.